Listed below are T cell receptor beta chains from one sample, sequenced in a study of regulatory T cells in long-lasting Graves disease. TCRdb reprocessed the multiplex PCR reads via MiXCR and lists one record per CDR3 protein. The profile shows approximately 310,000 distinct CDR3 sequences, 15% to 20% of them singletons. The sequencing here drew on peripheral blood mononuclear cells (PBMCs), taken at new diagnosis, from a patient treated with antithyroid drugs. These receptors all come from a female donor with Graves disease. Each CDR3 is given with its conserved first and last residue. Each record gives: D gene, J gene, clone size, V gene, CDR3 protein, CDR3 DNA. A D gene is named only where the DNA matches it firmly. Size values are once, few and many counts, or a class for expanded clones, and some rows have none.

>-|TRBJ2-3|-|TRBV25-1
CATGRGDTQYF
TGTGCCACTGGCCGCGGGGATACGCAGTATTTT
>TRBD2|TRBJ2-5|-|TRBV3-1
CASSGTSGSGRGEEAQYF
TGTGCCAGCAGCGGGACTAGCGGGAGTGGTAGGGGAGAAGAGGCCCAGTACTTC
>TRBD2|TRBJ2-5|-|TRBV13
CASSPASGRQETQYF
TGTGCCAGCAGCCCTGCTAGCGGGAGACAAGAGACCCAGTACTTC
>-|TRBJ1-1|many|TRBV11-3
CASEGVNKNTEAFF
TGTGCCAGCGAAGGGGTAAACAAGAACACTGAAGCTTTCTTT
>-|TRBJ2-5|-|TRBV6-2/TRBV6-3
CASSESLGTGRSQETQYF
TGTGCCAGCAGTGAAAGCTTAGGGACGGGACGGTCGCAAGAGACCCAGTACTTC
>-|TRBJ1-2|many|TRBV11-2
CASRNTGATNYGYTF
TGTGCCAGCAGAAATACGGGGGCTACTAACTATGGCTACACCTTC
>-|TRBJ2-7|-|TRBV29-1
CSVEVNPLSYEQYF
TGCAGCGTTGAAGTGAACCCTCTATCCTACGAGCAGTACTTC
>TRBD2|TRBJ2-1|few|TRBV11-3
CASSLRDYHYNEQFF
TGTGCCAGCAGCCTCCGGGACTACCACTACAATGAGCAGTTCTTC
>-|TRBJ2-2|many|TRBV12-5
CASGLVLGTGELFF
TGTGCTAGTGGTTTGGTTCTGGGCACCGGGGAGCTGTTTTTT
>-|TRBJ1-4|-|TRBV18
CASSPFNRLEKLFF
TGTGCCAGCTCACCATTCAACAGACTTGAAAAACTGTTTTTT
>TRBD1|TRBJ2-5|many|TRBV6-1
CASRKQGIQQETQYF
TGTGCCAGCAGGAAACAGGGGATCCAACAAGAGACCCAGTACTTC
>-|TRBJ2-7|many|TRBV5-1
CASSLEPTLNKNPYEQYF
TGCGCCAGCAGCTTGGAGCCCACCTTAAATAAGAACCCCTACGAGCAGTACTTC
>TRBD2|TRBJ2-2|-|TRBV28
CASSPGTSGDTGELFF
TGTGCCAGCAGTCCAGGGACTAGCGGAGACACCGGGGAGCTGTTTTTT
>-|TRBJ1-1|many|TRBV5-1
CASSLAGENTEAFF
TGCGCCAGCAGCTTGGCCGGGGAGAACACTGAAGCTTTCTTT
>-|TRBJ2-3|few|TRBV12-3/TRBV12-4
CASRGSGMNTGGTDTQYF
TGTGCCAGCAGAGGTTCGGGGATGAACACCGGGGGCACAGATACGCAGTATTTT
>-|TRBJ2-1|many|TRBV7-2
CASSLELFHEQFF
TGTGCCAGCAGCCTCGAATTGTTCCATGAGCAGTTCTTC
>TRBD2|TRBJ2-7|-|TRBV2
CASRRSLAGYEQYF
TGTGCCAGCAGGAGGAGTCTAGCGGGTTACGAGCAGTACTTC
>-|TRBJ1-5|many|TRBV28
CASSFRMISNQPQHF
TGTGCCAGCAGTTTCCGGATGATTAGCAATCAGCCCCAGCATTTT
>TRBD2|TRBJ2-3|many|TRBV12-3/TRBV12-4
CASSPFMFSTSGSGDTQYF
TGTGCCAGCAGTCCATTTATGTTTTCTACTAGCGGGAGTGGAGATACGCAGTATTTT
>-|TRBJ1-5|many|TRBV12-3/TRBV12-4
CASSPLGGAHQPQHF
TGTGCCAGCAGCCCCCTGGGTGGTGCTCATCAGCCCCAGCATTTT
>-|TRBJ2-7|-|TRBV30
CAWTPPGEGAEQYF
TGTGCCTGGACCCCACCTGGGGAGGGGGCCGAGCAGTACTTC
>TRBD2|TRBJ2-5|-|TRBV20-1
CSARDWTSGSRETQYF
TGCAGTGCTAGAGACTGGACTAGCGGGAGTCGGGAGACCCAGTACTTC
>-|TRBJ2-2|-|TRBV6-2/TRBV6-3
CASSYVSAPGTGELFF
TGTGCCAGCAGTTATGTAAGCGCGCCGGGCACCGGGGAGCTGTTTTTT
>TRBD2|TRBJ2-5|-|TRBV28
CASSFPTSGGQETQYF
TGTGCCAGCAGTTTCCCGACTAGCGGGGGGCAAGAGACCCAGTACTTC
>TRBD1|TRBJ2-6|few|TRBV7-6
CASSLQGAHSGANVLTF
TGTGCCAGCAGCTTACAGGGGGCGCACTCTGGGGCCAACGTCCTGACTTTC
>TRBD1|TRBJ1-2|many|TRBV6-1
CASSPRGSQGGGYTF
TGTGCCAGCAGTCCTCGGGGGAGCCAGGGGGGTGGCTACACCTTC
>TRBD1|TRBJ2-5|many|TRBV20-1
CSARDLGGEETQYF
TGCAGTGCTAGAGATCTAGGGGGCGAAGAGACCCAGTACTTC
>-|TRBJ2-7|many|TRBV28
CASRLIRPAAEQYF
TGTGCCAGCAGATTGATTCGTCCAGCGGCGGAGCAGTACTTC
>-|TRBJ1-2|-|TRBV12-3/TRBV12-4
CASSPDSYYGYTF
TGTGCCAGCAGTCCCGACAGTTACTATGGCTACACCTTC
>-|TRBJ1-2|-|TRBV19
CASSVVTGTNYGYTF
TGTGCCAGTAGTGTCGTCACAGGGACCAACTATGGCTACACCTTC
>TRBD2|TRBJ2-3|-|TRBV12-3/TRBV12-4
CASSLVPSGRVPDTQYF
TGTGCCAGCAGTTTAGTGCCTAGCGGGAGGGTACCAGATACGCAGTATTTT
>-|TRBJ1-4|many|TRBV20-1
CSASLTEKLFF
TGCAGTGCTAGTTTGACCGAAAAACTGTTTTTT
>TRBD2|TRBJ2-5|-|TRBV27
CASSSPGLARETQYF
TGTGCCAGCAGTTCCCCGGGACTAGCGAGAGAGACCCAGTACTTC
>-|TRBJ1-6|many|TRBV7-8
CASSLDELGNSPLHF
TGTGCCAGCAGCTTAGATGAGTTAGGAAATTCACCCCTCCACTTT
>TRBD2|TRBJ2-3|few|TRBV29-1
CSVQTSASADTQYF
TGCAGCGTGCAGACTAGCGCCTCGGCAGATACGCAGTATTTT
>TRBD1|TRBJ1-4|many|TRBV7-9
CASSSGQGPEKLFF
TGTGCCAGCAGCTCCGGACAGGGGCCCGAAAAACTGTTTTTT